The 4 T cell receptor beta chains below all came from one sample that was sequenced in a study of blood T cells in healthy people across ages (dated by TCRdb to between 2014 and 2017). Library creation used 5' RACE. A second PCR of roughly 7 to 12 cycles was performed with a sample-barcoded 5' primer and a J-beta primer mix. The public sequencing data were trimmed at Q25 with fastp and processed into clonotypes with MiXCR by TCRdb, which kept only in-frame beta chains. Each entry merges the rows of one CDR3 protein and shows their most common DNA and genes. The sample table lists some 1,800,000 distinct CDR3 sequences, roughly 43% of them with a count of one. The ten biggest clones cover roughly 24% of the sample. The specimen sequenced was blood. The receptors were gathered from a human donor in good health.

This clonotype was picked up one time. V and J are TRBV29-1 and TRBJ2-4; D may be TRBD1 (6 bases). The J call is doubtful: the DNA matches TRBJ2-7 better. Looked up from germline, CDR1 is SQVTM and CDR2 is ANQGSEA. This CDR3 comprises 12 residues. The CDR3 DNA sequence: TGCAGCGTTGTCCGACAGGACTACGAGCAGTACTTC. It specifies CSVVRQDYEQYF.

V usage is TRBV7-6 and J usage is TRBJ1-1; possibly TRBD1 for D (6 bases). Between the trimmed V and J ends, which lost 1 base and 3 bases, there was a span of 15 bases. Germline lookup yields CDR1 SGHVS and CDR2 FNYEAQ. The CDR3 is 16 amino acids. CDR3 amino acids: CASSLGLGEGDTEAFF. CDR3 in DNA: TGTGCCAGCAGCTTAGGGTTGGGTGAGGGGGACACTGAAGCTTTCTTT.

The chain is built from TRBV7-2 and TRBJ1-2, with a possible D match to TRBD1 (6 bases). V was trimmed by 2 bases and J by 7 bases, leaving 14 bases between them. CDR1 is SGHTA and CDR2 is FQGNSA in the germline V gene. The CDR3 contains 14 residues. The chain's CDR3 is CASSLIRGDRGYTF. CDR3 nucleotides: TGTGCCAGCAGCTTAATTAGGGGGGATCGTGGCTACACCTTC.

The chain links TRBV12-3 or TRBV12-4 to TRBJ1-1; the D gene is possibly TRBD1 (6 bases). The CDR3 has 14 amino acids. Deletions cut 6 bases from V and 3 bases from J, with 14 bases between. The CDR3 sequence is CASRSRGADTEAFF. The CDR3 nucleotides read TGTGCCAGCAGGTCACGGGGGGCAGACACTGAAGCTTTCTTT.